The clone carrying this T cell receptor (beta chain) was seen repeatedly, ten times or more. The antigen remains unidentified. Using unique molecular identifiers, the investigators prepared the TCRbeta library. TCRdb redid the calling of the PCR reads with MiXCR, one entry per CDR3 protein. The table lists under 300,000 distinct CDR3 sequences, roughly 10% of them singletons, with around a quarter in the top ten. The sample originates from a study of T-cell reconstitution after alpha-beta-depleted transplantation in children. Points from the study as a whole: There were some patients whose high TCRbeta diversity at day 60 came from surviving recipient T cells and thymic progenitors. When one year had passed after transplant, most T-cell counts and diversity came from newly produced T cells. Reportedly, roughly two months post-transplant, alpha-beta T cells arose from several hundred expanded graft clones.

The CDR3 extends over 16 amino acids. Trimming took 5 bases from V and 4 from J; bases not matched to a gene: 12. This chain uses TRBV12-3 or TRBV12-4 with TRBJ2-7; 9 bases align to TRBD1. The receptor was isolated from a male patient aged 2 to 9 who had a stem cell transplant for chronic granulomatous disease, so the T cells may come from the graft donor. The source was peripheral blood, collected 180 days after TCRalphabeta/CD19-depleted stem cell transplant. CDR3 loop: CASSARTGVSHYEQYF. The CDR3 nucleotides read TGTGCCAGCAGTGCGAGGACAGGGGTCTCTCATTACGAGCAGTACTTC.